These 25 T cell receptor beta chains share one sample of origin, sequenced in a study of identical twins. TCRdb re-derived calls from the 5' RACE reads in MiXCR, one entry per CDR3 protein. The sample lists 1,800,000 or so distinct CDR3 sequences, less than 40% occurring once. The sample taken for sequencing was cord blood. These receptors originate from a newborn girl in good health.

The rearrangement uses TRBV19 and TRBJ2-4; 7 positions agree with TRBD2. CDR1 is LNHDA and CDR2 is SQIVND in the germline V gene (reference sequence). The junction had 5 bases not matched to a gene; V was cut back by 6 bases and J by 0 bases. The CDR3 runs 15 residues. This chain's CDR3 is CASRRESAAKNIQYF. CDR3 nucleotide sequence: TGTGCCAGTAGGCGGGAGTCCGCAGCCAAAAACATTCAGTACTTC.

The rearrangement uses TRBV10-3 and TRBJ1-1; 7 positions match TRBD1. V trimming: 4 bases; J trimming: 3 bases; junction bases outside the gene matches: 5. CDR3 length equals 14 residues. The V gene's germline CDR1 is ENHRY and CDR2 SYGVKD. DNA of the CDR3: TGTGCCATCAGTGTACGGCAGGGGGACACTGAAGCTTTCTTT. This codes for CAISVRQGDTEAFF.

This clonotype was observed a few times. This sequence joins TRBV28 and TRBJ2-3; D remains unclear. The ends were cut back, 5 bases at V and 3 bases at J, with 15 bases in the middle. Per germline, CDR1 MDHEN and CDR2 SYDVKM. The CDR3 runs to 15 residues. CDR3 coding DNA: TGTGCCAGCAGTCCCCTCCGAGTAGCTACAGATACGCAGTATTTT. It codes for CASSPLRVATDTQYF.

This clonotype showed up just a few times. This chain uses TRBV12-3 or TRBV12-4 with TRBJ2-1; tentative D call: TRBD2 (5 bases). The CDR3 runs to 12 residues. V was pared by 6 bases and J by 7 bases, with 10 bases between. The CDR3 loop reads CASRVGGNEQFF. Here the CDR3 DNA reads TGTGCCAGCAGGGTGGGCGGGAATGAGCAGTTCTTC.

In this sample, this clonotype turned up a few times. The chain links TRBV6-2 or TRBV6-3 to TRBJ2-7; 9 bases align to TRBD1. V shed 2 bases and J 10 bases; nucleotides not matched to a gene: 3. Germline V gives CDR1 MNHEY, CDR2 SVGEGT. The CDR3 loop spans 12 amino acids. The CDR3 sequence is CASSYRDREQYF. As DNA, the CDR3 is TGTGCCAGCAGTTACCGGGACAGGGAACAGTACTTC.

CDR3 coding DNA: TGCGCCAGCAGCTTGGGATCTAGCGAAAGGCAAGAGACCCAGTACTTC. This translates into CASSLGSSERQETQYF. The chain carries TRBV5-1 and TRBJ2-7; D is possibly TRBD2 (6 bases). Judging by the DNA end, TRBJ2-5 fits better; the J call may be wrong. This CDR3 spans 16 amino acids. Germline CDR1 SGHRS, CDR2 YFSETQ.

V and J are TRBV7-2 and TRBJ1-6; 7 positions match TRBD1. Germline V gene lookup returns CDR1 SGHTA and CDR2 FQGNSA. CDR3 length equals 14 residues. Trimming removed 5 bases from V and 6 bases from J; junction bases left unmatched: 4. For the CDR3, the DNA is TGTGCCAGCAGCCCGGGACAGATTAATTCACCCCTCCACTTT. It encodes CASSPGQINSPLHF.

This chain uses TRBV28 with TRBJ2-5, with 7 bases fitting TRBD1. Germline values: CDR1 MDHEN, CDR2 SYDVKM. The CDR3 contains 15 residues. Trimming at V came to 8 bases and at J to 11 bases, leaving 20 bases not matched to a gene. CDR3 coding DNA: TGTGCCAGCGGATACAGGGGAAGGGGCTACAATGAGCAGTACTTC. This translates into CASGYRGRGYNEQYF. Together with reference TRBV28 and TRBJ2-5, the CDR3 gives the full variable domain: DVKVTQSSRYLVKRTGEKVFLECVQDMDHENMFWYRQDPGLGLRLIYFSYDVKMKEKGDIPEGYSVSREKKERFSLILESASTNQTSMYLCASGYRGRGYNEQYFGPGTRLLVL.

In its sample, this clonotype was seen a few times. The genes are TRBV20-1 and TRBJ2-7; 12 nucleotides agree with TRBD2. Germline assignment: CDR1 DFQATT and CDR2 SNEGSKA (reference sequence). CDR3 length: 14 residues. V gave up 6 bases and J gave up 4 bases; unmatched junction bases: 7. The CDR3 bases are TGCAGTGCCCACGGACTAGCGGGAAGGTACGAGCAGTACTTC. Its protein product is CSAHGLAGRYEQYF.

This clonotype has a handful of counts. V gene TRBV2 combines with J gene TRBJ2-4; D is uncertain. Germline V gene lookup returns CDR1 SNHLY and CDR2 FYNNEI. The length of the CDR3 is 12 residues. V lost 8 bases to trimming and J lost 14 bases, with 19 bases between them. Written as DNA, the CDR3 is TGTGCCAGCGCAACCTCGGACCGGACGGAGTACTTC. Translated: CASATSDRTEYF.

This clonotype came up once. This rearrangement joins TRBV7-9 to TRBJ1-2; 7 bases map to TRBD1. The CDR3 extends over 16 amino acids. With V trimmed by 3 bases and J by 4 bases, 11 bases remained unmatched. Germline CDR1 reads SEHNR; CDR2 reads FQNEAQ (reference sequence). The CDR3 region has the DNA TGTGCCAGCAGCTTCGTCACAGGGGTTTCTAGCTATGGCTACACCTTC. Translated, it gives CASSFVTGVSSYGYTF.

The V gene is TRBV20-1, the J gene TRBJ2-3, with D possibly being TRBD1 (8 bases). Deletions cut 7 bases from V and 4 bases from J, with 18 bases between. Germline-derived CDR1 and CDR2 are DFQATT and SNEGSKA (reference sequence). The CDR3 runs 14 residues. The DNA of the CDR3 is TGCAGTGTTATACAGGGGGGGGATGCAGATACGCAGTATTTT. Translation: CSVIQGGDADTQYF.

The chain carries TRBV12-3 or TRBV12-4 and TRBJ2-2; TRBD1 aligns across 11 bases. The length of the CDR3 is 16 residues. With 5 bases clipped from V and 4 bases from J, the junction kept 6 bases outside the gene matches. CDR3 protein: CASSERTGGLTGELFF. The CDR3 DNA reads as TGTGCCAGCAGTGAGAGGACAGGGGGCCTCACCGGGGAGCTGTTTTTT.

The V call is TRBV20-1, the J call TRBJ2-1; 9 positions agree with TRBD1. The CDR3 runs 12 residues. Trimming removed 6 bases from V and 9 bases from J; junction bases left unmatched: 6. Germline V gene sequence: CDR1 DFQATT, CDR2 SNEGSKA (reference sequence). CDR3 in amino acids: CSAIDRGGEQFF. The CDR3 DNA is TGCAGTGCCATAGACAGGGGGGGTGAGCAGTTCTTC.

This clonotype appeared many times. The chain couples TRBV6-5 to TRBJ2-3; 7 bases match TRBD1. Germline V gene data show CDR1 as MNHEY and CDR2 as SVGAGI. The ends lost 4 bases at V and 2 bases at J; junction bases unmatched: 6. This CDR3 spans 15 amino acids. CDR3 DNA sequence: TGTGCCAGCAGTTCCGGACAGGCGACCACAGATACGCAGTATTTT. Amino acids: CASSSGQATTDTQYF.

This chain uses TRBV24-1 with TRBJ2-2; TRBD1 is a possible D gene (6 bases). Germline-derived CDR1 and CDR2 are KGHDR and SFDVKD. The CDR3 is 15 residues long. V gave up 4 bases and J gave up 2 bases, with 10 bases separating them. The CDR3 protein is CATSDSQGNTGELFF. In nucleotides, the CDR3 is TGTGCCACCAGTGACTCACAGGGTAACACCGGGGAGCTGTTTTTT.

This clonotype was seen a handful of times. The gene calls are TRBV28 and TRBJ2-3, with 8 bases lining up with TRBD2. The CDR3 is 15 amino acids. Germline CDR1 and CDR2: MDHEN and SYDVKM. V shed 7 bases and J 1 base; nucleotides not matched to a gene: 7. DNA for the CDR3: TGTGCCAGCACCTCACTAGCGGTTGGCACAGATACGCAGTATTTT. Translating gives CASTSLAVGTDTQYF.

On this clonotype itself: Since a much larger clone is just one base distant, this may be a read error. The chain is built from TRBV7-2 and TRBJ2-3, with a possible D match to TRBD2 (6 bases). The CDR3 loop spans 16 amino acids. Per germline, CDR1 SGHTA and CDR2 FQGNSA. CDR3 in amino acids: CASSLASGGSTVTQYF. In DNA, the CDR3 is TGTGCCAGCAGCTTAGCCTCCGGGGGAAGCACAGTTACGCAGTATTTT.

The chain has TRBV20-1 and TRBJ2-1; 13 bases align to TRBD2. Germline V CDR1 and CDR2: DFQATT, SNEGSKA (reference sequence). This CDR3 has 20 amino acids. J gave up 0 bases and V 3 bases, and 14 bases lay outside the gene matches. The CDR3 region has the DNA TGCAGTGCTAGTGGTCTTACGGGACTAGCGGGGAGGAGCTCCTACAATGAGCAGTTCTTC. Translating it yields CSASGLTGLAGRSSYNEQFF.

This clonotype has only a few counts. The chain employs TRBV6-2 or TRBV6-3 and TRBJ1-5, with D unclear. V dropped 2 bases and J dropped 6 bases, with 5 bases sitting between them. Germline V gene data show CDR1 as MNHEY and CDR2 as SVGEGT. This CDR3 contains 12 residues. This chain's CDR3 is CASSYNGQPQHF. CDR3 bases: TGTGCCAGCAGTTACAACGGTCAGCCCCAGCATTTT.

This clonotype showed up just a few times. The chain couples TRBV4-2 to TRBJ1-5, with TRBD1 identical over 9 bases. CDR3 size: 15 residues. CDR1 LGHNA and CDR2 YNFKEQ come from the germline V gene. V lost 3 bases, J lost 6 bases, and 6 bases stayed unmatched. In nucleotides, the CDR3 is TGTGCCAGCAGCCAGGACGACAGGGGGATTCAGCCCCAGCATTTT. This translates into CASSQDDRGIQPQHF.

The chain employs TRBV20-1 and TRBJ2-1, with D uncertain. Deletions cut 3 bases from V and 0 bases from J, with 12 bases between. This CDR3 region has 15 residues. CDR1 and CDR2 (germline): DFQATT, SNEGSKA (reference sequence). As DNA, the CDR3 is TGCAGTGCTAGCTGGGCGGCAAGCTCCTACAATGAGCAGTTCTTC. Translation gives CSASWAASSYNEQFF.

Only a few counts were recorded for this clonotype. The genes are TRBV20-1 and TRBJ2-7; TRBD1 matches at 8 bases. This CDR3 spans 19 amino acids. The V segment lost 5 bases and the J segment 0 bases; nucleotides outside the gene matches: 21. Germline CDR1 reads DFQATT; CDR2 reads SNEGSKA (reference sequence). DNA for the CDR3: TGCAGTGCTCGAAGGACAGGGAAAGGTGATTATTTTAGCTCCTACGAGCAGTACTTC. Its protein product is CSARRTGKGDYFSSYEQYF.

This clonotype was counted between two and nine times. The V and J genes are TRBV12-3 or TRBV12-4 and TRBJ1-5; D is unresolved. The CDR3 length is 16 residues. With 3 bases removed from V and 6 bases from J, the gap between germline ends came to 18 bases. The CDR3 is CASSFNPRAGSQPQHF. CDR3 nucleotides: TGTGCCAGCAGTTTCAATCCCCGGGCGGGGTCTCAGCCCCAGCATTTT.

This clonotype was observed a handful of times. The chain combines TRBV6-1 with TRBJ2-3; D might be TRBD1 (6 bases). CDR1 is MNHNS and CDR2 is SASEGT in the germline V gene. V dropped 7 bases and J dropped 4 bases, with 15 bases sitting between them. This CDR3 spans 14 amino acids. The CDR3 DNA follows: TGTGCCAGCACCGGGACATCTCGGGCAGATACGCAGTATTTT. It specifies CASTGTSRADTQYF.